This T cell receptor beta chain was sequenced for a study of blood T cell repertoires in COVID-19. At the level of the study: The United States, Italy and Spain provided the acute and convalescent COVID-19 samples. From T cells, B-cell-depleted T cells, or PBMCs came the material, which was cDNA or gDNA.

Germline V gene sequence: CDR1 SGDLS, CDR2 YYNGEE. Deletions cut 4 bases from V and 7 bases from J, with 12 bases between. CDR3 length equals 13 residues. Methods used by the authors: The assay estimated nucleated cells by amplifying reference gene primers. Only in-frame clones appear in the TCRdb table, and some are missing; sequencing was by immunoSEQ multiplex PCR. The DNA was the basis for D and trimming; V, J and clone size are from that table. The sample yields 140,000 to 150,000 clones, 70% to 90% seen once. The sequenced material came from peripheral blood. The TCR comes from a woman in her thirties or forties with active or convalescent COVID-19. The chain joins TRBV9 to TRBJ1-3; D gene uncertain. CDR3 protein: CASSSSVGNTIYF. CDR3 nucleotide sequence: TGTGCCAGCAGCTCATCGGTCGGGAACACCATATATTTT.